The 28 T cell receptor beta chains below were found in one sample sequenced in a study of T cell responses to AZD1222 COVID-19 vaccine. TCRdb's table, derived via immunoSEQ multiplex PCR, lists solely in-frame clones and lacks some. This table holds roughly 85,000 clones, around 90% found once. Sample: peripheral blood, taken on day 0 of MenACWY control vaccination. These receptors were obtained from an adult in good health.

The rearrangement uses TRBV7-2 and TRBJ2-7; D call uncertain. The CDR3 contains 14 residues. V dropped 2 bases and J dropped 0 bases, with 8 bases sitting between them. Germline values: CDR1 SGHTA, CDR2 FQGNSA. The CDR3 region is CASSLLPGSYEQYF. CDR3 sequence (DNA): TGTGCCAGCAGCTTATTACCTGGCTCCTACGAGCAGTACTTC.

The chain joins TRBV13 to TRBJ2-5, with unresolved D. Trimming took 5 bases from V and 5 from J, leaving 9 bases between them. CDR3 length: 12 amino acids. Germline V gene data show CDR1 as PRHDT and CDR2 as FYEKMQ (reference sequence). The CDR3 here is CASSDSRETQYF. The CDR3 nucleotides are TGTGCCAGCAGCGATAGTAGGGAGACCCAGTACTTC.

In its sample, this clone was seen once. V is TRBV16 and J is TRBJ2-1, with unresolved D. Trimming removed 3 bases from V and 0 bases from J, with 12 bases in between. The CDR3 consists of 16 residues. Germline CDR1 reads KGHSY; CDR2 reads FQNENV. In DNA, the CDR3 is TGTGCCAGCAGCCAGGGGTCTCTTGGCTCCTACAATGAGCAGTTCTTC. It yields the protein CASSQGSLGSYNEQFF. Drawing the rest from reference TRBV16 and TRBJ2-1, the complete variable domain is GEEVAQTPKHLVRGEGQKAKLYCAPIKGHSYVFWYQQVLKNEFKFLISFQNENVFDETGMPKERFSAKCLPNSPCSLEIQATKLEDSAVYFCASSQGSLGSYNEQFFGPGTRLTVL.

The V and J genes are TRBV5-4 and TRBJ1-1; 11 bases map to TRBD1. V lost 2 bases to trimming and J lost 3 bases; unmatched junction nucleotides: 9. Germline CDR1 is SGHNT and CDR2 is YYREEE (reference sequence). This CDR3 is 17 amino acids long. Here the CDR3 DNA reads TGTGCCAGCAGCTTAGGGTTTCGGGACAGGGGGTACACTGAAGCTTTCTTT. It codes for CASSLGFRDRGYTEAFF.

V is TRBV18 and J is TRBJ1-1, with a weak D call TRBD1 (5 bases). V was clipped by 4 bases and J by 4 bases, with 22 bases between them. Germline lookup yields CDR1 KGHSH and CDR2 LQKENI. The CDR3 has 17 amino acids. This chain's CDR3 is CASSLNPLSGTGTEAFF. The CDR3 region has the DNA TGTGCCAGCTCACTTAACCCCCTTTCAGGGACGGGCACTGAAGCTTTCTTT.

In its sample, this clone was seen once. For the CDR3, the DNA is TGTGCCAGCAGTTTGGGTGGGCTGACCTACGAGCAGTACTTC. Translated: CASSLGGLTYEQYF. This chain links TRBV6-6 with TRBJ2-7, with D hard to call. The CDR3 covers 14 residues. Germline assignment: CDR1 MNHNY and CDR2 SVGAGI (reference sequence). Trimming took 4 bases from V and 2 from J, leaving 12 bases between them.

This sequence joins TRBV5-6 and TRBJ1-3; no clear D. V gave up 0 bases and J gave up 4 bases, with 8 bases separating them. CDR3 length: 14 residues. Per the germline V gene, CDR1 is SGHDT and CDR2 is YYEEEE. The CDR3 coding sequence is TGTGCCAGCAGCTTGGTTGGGTTAGGAAACACCATATATTTT. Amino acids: CASSLVGLGNTIYF.

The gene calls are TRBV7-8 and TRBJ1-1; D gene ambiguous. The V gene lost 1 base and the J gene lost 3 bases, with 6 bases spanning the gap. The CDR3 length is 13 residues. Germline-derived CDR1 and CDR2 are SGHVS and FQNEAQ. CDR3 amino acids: CASSLGLDTEAFF. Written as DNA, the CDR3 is TGTGCCAGCAGCTTAGGTTTGGACACTGAAGCTTTCTTT.

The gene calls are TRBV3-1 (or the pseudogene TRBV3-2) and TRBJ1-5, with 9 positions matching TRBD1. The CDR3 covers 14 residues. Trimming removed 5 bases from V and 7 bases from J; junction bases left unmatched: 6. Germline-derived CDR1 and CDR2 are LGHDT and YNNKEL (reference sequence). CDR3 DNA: TGTGCCAGCAGCATTCGACAGGGGGGACAGCCCCAGCATTTT. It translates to CASSIRQGGQPQHF.

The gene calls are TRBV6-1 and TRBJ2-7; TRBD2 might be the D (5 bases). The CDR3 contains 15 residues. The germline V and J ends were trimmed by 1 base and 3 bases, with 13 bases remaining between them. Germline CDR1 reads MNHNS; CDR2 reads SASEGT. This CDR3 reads CASSEGGSSVYEQYF. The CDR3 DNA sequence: TGTGCCAGCAGTGAAGGGGGTAGTAGCGTCTACGAGCAGTACTTC.

CDR3 loop: CASSWTGVDQPQHF. The CDR3, as DNA: TGTGCCAGCAGTTGGACAGGGGTGGATCAGCCCCAGCATTTT. The genes are TRBV6-5 and TRBJ1-5, with 9 bases aligning to TRBD1. This CDR3 spans 14 amino acids. CDR1 MNHEY and CDR2 SVGAGI come from the germline V gene. The V segment lost 4 bases and the J segment 5 bases; nucleotides outside the gene matches: 3.

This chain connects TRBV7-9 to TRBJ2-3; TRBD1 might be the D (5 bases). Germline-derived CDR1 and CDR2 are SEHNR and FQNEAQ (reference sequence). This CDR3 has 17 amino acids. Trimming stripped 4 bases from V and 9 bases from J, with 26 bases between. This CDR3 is CASSSNPRQLDPTTQYF. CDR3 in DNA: TGTGCCAGCAGCTCCAACCCCAGACAGCTCGATCCTACAACGCAGTATTTT.

The DNA for the CDR3 is TGTGCCAGCAGCCCGACAGGCTTCTACGAGCAGTACTTC. This translates into CASSPTGFYEQYF. V is TRBV5-6 and J is TRBJ2-7; TRBD1 is a possible D gene (6 bases). CDR1 is SGHDT and CDR2 is YYEEEE in the germline V gene. V gave up 4 bases and J gave up 3 bases, with 11 bases separating them. The length of the CDR3 is 13 residues.

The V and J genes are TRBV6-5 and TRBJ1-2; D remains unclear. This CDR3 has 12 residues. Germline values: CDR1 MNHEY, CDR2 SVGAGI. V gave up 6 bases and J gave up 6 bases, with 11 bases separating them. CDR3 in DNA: TGTGCCAGCAGGCAAGGGTCACATGGCTACACCTTC. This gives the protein CASRQGSHGYTF.

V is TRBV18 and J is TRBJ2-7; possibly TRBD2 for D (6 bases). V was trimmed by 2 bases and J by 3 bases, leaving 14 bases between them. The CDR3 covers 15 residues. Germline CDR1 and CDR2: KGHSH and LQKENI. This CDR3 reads CASSPLNGGDYEQYF. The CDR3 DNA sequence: TGTGCCAGCTCACCATTGAACGGGGGAGACTACGAGCAGTACTTC.

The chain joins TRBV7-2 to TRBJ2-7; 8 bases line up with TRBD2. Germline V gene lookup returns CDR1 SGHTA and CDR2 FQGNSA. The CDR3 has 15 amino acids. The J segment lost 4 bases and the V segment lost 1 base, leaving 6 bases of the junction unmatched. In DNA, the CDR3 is TGTGCCAGCAGCTTAGATGGCGGGGGGCTATACGAGCAGTACTTC. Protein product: CASSLDGGGLYEQYF.

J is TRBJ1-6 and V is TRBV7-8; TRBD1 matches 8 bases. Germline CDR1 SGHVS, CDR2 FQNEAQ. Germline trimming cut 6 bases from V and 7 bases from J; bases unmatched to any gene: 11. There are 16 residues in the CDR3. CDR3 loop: CASSQRDRGGNSPLHF. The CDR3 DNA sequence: TGTGCCAGCAGTCAACGAGACAGGGGAGGAAATTCACCCCTCCACTTT.

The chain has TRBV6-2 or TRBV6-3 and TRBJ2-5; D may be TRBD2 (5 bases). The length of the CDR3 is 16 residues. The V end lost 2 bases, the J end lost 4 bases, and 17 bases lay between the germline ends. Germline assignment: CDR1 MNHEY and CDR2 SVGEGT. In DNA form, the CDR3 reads TGTGCCAGCAGTTACATAATCGAGAGCCGGGGAGAGACCCAGTACTTC. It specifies CASSYIIESRGETQYF.

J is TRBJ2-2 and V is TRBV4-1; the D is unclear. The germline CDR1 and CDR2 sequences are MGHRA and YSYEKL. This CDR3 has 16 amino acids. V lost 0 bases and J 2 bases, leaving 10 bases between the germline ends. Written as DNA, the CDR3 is TGCGCCAGCAGCCAAGATACACACAGAAACACCGGGGAGCTGTTTTTT. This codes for CASSQDTHRNTGELFF.

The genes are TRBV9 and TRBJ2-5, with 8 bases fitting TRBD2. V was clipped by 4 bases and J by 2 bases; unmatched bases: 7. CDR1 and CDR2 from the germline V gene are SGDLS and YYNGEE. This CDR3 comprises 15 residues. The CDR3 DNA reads TGTGCCAGCAGCCCCCTTCGGGGGGGGCAAGAGACCCAGTACTTC. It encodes CASSPLRGGQETQYF.

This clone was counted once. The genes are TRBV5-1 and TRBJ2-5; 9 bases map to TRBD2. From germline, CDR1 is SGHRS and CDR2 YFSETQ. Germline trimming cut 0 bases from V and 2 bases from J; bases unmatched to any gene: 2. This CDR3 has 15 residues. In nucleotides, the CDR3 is TGCGCCAGCAGCTTGGCTGCGGGGGGGCAAGAGACCCAGTACTTC. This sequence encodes CASSLAAGGQETQYF.

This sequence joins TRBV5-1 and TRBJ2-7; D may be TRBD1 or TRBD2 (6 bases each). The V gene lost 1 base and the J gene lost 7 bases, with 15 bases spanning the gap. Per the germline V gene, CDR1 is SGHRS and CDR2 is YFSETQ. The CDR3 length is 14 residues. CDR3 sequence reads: CASSLLSTGAEQYF. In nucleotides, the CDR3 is TGCGCCAGCAGCTTGTTAAGTACGGGGGCTGAGCAGTACTTC.

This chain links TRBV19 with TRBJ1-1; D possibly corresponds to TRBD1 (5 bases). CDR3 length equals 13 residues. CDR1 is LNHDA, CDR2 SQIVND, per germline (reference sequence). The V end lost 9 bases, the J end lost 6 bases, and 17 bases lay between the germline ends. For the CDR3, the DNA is TGTGCCAGCAGAGAGGCAGGGCGGGCTGAAGCTTTCTTT. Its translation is CASREAGRAEAFF.

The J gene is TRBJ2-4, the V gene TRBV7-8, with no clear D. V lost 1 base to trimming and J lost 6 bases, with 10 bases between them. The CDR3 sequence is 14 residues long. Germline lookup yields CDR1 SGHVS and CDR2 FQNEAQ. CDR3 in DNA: TGTGCCAGCAGCTTAGTAGGGCTGCCAAACATTCAGTACTTC. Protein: CASSLVGLPNIQYF.

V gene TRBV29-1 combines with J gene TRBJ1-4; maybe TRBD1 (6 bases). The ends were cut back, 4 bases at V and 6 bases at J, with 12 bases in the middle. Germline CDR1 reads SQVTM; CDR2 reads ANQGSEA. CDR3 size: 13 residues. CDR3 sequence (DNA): TGCAGCGTTGGTGGGACAACGCATGAAAAACTGTTTTTT. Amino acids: CSVGGTTHEKLFF.

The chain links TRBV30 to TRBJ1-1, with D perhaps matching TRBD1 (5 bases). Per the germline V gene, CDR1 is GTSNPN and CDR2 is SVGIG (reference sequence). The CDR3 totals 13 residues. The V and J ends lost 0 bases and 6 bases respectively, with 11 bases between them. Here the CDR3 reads CAWSVPGISEAFF. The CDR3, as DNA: TGTGCCTGGAGTGTCCCAGGGATCTCTGAAGCTTTCTTT.

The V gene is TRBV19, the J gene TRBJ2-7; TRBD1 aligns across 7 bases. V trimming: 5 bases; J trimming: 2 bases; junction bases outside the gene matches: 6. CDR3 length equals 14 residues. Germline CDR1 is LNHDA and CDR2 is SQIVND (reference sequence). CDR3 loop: CASSEHGTAYEQYF. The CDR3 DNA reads TGTGCCAGTAGTGAGCACGGGACAGCCTACGAGCAGTACTTC.

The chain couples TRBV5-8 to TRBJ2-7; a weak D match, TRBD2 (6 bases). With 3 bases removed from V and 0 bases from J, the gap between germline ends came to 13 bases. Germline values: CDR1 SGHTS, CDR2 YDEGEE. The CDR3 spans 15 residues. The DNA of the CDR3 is TGTGCCAGCAGCTATTTCGTTAGCGGCTCCTACGAGCAGTACTTC. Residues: CASSYFVSGSYEQYF.